Listed below are T cell receptor beta chains from one sample, sequenced in a study of blood T cell repertoires in COVID-19. Clones were sequenced by immunoSEQ multiplex PCR, and TCRdb holds only the in-frame ones, with some missing. Among just over 300,000 clones listed, approximately 84% were seen once. Sequencing was performed on PBMCs or T cells enriched from blood (not recorded which). The source is a man aged 30-40 years who had recovered from COVID-19. Both conserved end residues are part of each CDR3. D genes are given only for firm matches. Where a row states a size, it is once, few, many or the class of an expanded clone; other rows omit it.

V: TRBV18; D: TRBD1; size: few; J: TRBJ2-7; CDR3: CASSPQRDRGGTEYF; DNA: TGTGCCAGCTCACCACAACGGGACAGGGGAGGTACGGAGTACTTC
V: TRBV6-5; D: -; size: -; J: TRBJ2-3; CDR3: CASSYGLFTDTQYF; DNA: TGTGCCAGCAGTTACGGACTATTCACAGATACGCAGTATTTT
V: TRBV11-2; D: TRBD1; size: -; J: TRBJ1-2; CDR3: CASSQGQNNYGYTF; DNA: TGTGCCAGCAGTCAGGGACAGAATAACTATGGCTACACCTTC
V: TRBV7-9; D: TRBD1; size: -; J: TRBJ1-2; CDR3: CASSSGTGVAGYTF; DNA: TGTGCCAGCAGCTCCGGGACAGGGGTTGCGGGCTACACCTTC
V: TRBV5-4; D: TRBD1; size: -; J: TRBJ1-5; CDR3: CASSSDRAGQPQHF; DNA: TGTGCCAGCAGCTCCGACAGGGCTGGTCAGCCCCAGCATTTT
V: TRBV6-5; D: -; size: -; J: TRBJ1-1; CDR3: CASSPGEAKAFF; DNA: TGTGCCAGCAGTCCCGGGGAGGCCAAAGCTTTCTTT
V: TRBV18; D: -; size: -; J: TRBJ2-7; CDR3: CASSQNPGVSYEQYF; DNA: TGTGCCAGCTCACAAAACCCCGGGGTCTCCTACGAGCAGTACTTC
V: TRBV5-1; D: -; size: -; J: TRBJ1-2; CDR3: CASSLQTGDYGYTF; DNA: TGCGCCAGCAGCTTGCAGACGGGGGACTATGGCTACACCTTC
V: TRBV11-3; D: TRBD1; size: -; J: TRBJ1-5; CDR3: CASSLGDRSFLGFQPQHF; DNA: TGTGCCAGCAGCTTAGGGGACAGGTCGTTTTTAGGGTTTCAGCCCCAGCATTTT
V: TRBV4-1; D: -; size: -; J: TRBJ1-1; CDR3: CASSQEVGARTEAFF; DNA: TGCGCCAGCAGCCAAGAGGTAGGGGCGCGGACTGAAGCTTTCTTT
V: TRBV6-5; D: TRBD1; size: few; J: TRBJ1-3; CDR3: CASRPETGTGNTIYF; DNA: TGTGCCAGCAGACCAGAAACCGGGACAGGGAACACCATATATTTT
V: TRBV11-2; D: TRBD1; size: -; J: TRBJ2-7; CDR3: CASRFGDSYEQYF; DNA: TGTGCCAGCAGGTTCGGGGACAGCTACGAGCAGTACTTC
V: TRBV2; D: -; size: -; J: TRBJ1-5; CDR3: CASTNGGYNQPQHF; DNA: TGTGCCAGCACCAACGGGGGTTACAATCAGCCCCAGCATTTT
V: TRBV24-1; D: -; size: once; J: TRBJ1-5; CDR3: CATSDRGHNQPQHF; DNA: TGTGCCACCAGTGACCGAGGGCACAATCAGCCCCAGCATTTT
V: TRBV11-3; D: TRBD1; size: -; J: TRBJ2-7; CDR3: CASSPRTGGGEQYF; DNA: TGTGCCAGCAGCCCAAGGACAGGGGGAGGCGAGCAGTACTTC
V: TRBV29-1; D: TRBD1; size: many; J: TRBJ1-2; CDR3: CSVGTGGFSYTF; DNA: TGCAGCGTTGGTACAGGGGGCTTCAGCTACACCTTC
V: TRBV11-3; D: -; size: -; J: TRBJ2-7; CDR3: CASSSVSAGEQYF; DNA: TGTGCCAGCAGCTCTGTTAGTGCCGGCGAGCAGTACTTC
V: TRBV10-1; D: -; size: -; J: TRBJ2-2; CDR3: CASQTGNGELFF; DNA: TGCGCCAGTCAAACAGGGAACGGGGAGCTGTTTTTT
V: TRBV6-1; D: -; size: -; J: TRBJ2-7; CDR3: CASSEDLGGRYSYEQYF; DNA: TGTGCCAGCAGTGAAGATCTTGGGGGCAGATACTCCTACGAGCAGTACTTC
V: TRBV5-4; D: TRBD2; size: -; J: TRBJ2-7; CDR3: CASSSPGGSSYEQYF; DNA: TGTGCCAGCAGCTCCCCTGGCGGGAGCTCCTACGAGCAGTACTTC
V: TRBV5-4; D: -; size: -; J: TRBJ1-3; CDR3: CASSVWTAGNTIYF; DNA: TGTGCCAGCAGCGTCTGGACAGCTGGAAACACCATATATTTT
V: TRBV18; D: -; size: -; J: TRBJ1-2; CDR3: CASSPPAAYGYTF; DNA: TGTGCCAGCTCACCACCGGCGGCCTATGGCTACACCTTC
V: TRBV19; D: TRBD1; size: once; J: TRBJ1-3; CDR3: CASRPGQGGNTIYF; DNA: TGTGCCAGTAGGCCCGGACAGGGGGGAAACACCATATATTTT
V: TRBV5-6; D: -; size: -; J: TRBJ2-1; CDR3: CASRVKADSSNEQFF; DNA: TGTGCCAGCAGGGTAAAGGCGGACAGTTCCAATGAGCAGTTCTTC
V: TRBV5-1; D: -; size: -; J: TRBJ2-3; CDR3: CASKIGQGGLDTQYF; DNA: TGCGCCAGCAAGATTGGGCAAGGAGGTCTAGATACGCAGTATTTT
V: TRBV9; D: -; size: -; J: TRBJ2-2; CDR3: CASSVFGGSGELFF; DNA: TGTGCCAGCAGCGTGTTTGGAGGGTCCGGGGAGCTGTTTTTT
V: TRBV19; D: -; size: -; J: TRBJ1-4; CDR3: CASRRQATNEKLFF; DNA: TGTGCCAGTAGGAGACAGGCAACTAATGAAAAACTGTTTTTT
V: TRBV6-5; D: TRBD1; size: -; J: TRBJ2-7; CDR3: CASSYTGGSYEQYF; DNA: TGTGCCAGCAGTTATACAGGGGGCTCCTACGAGCAGTACTTC
V: TRBV13; D: -; size: -; J: TRBJ2-5; CDR3: CASRSPGQETQYF; DNA: TGTGCCAGCAGATCGCCGGGACAAGAGACCCAGTACTTC
V: TRBV24-1; D: TRBD1; size: -; J: TRBJ2-2; CDR3: CATSDPTGGWGGELFF; DNA: TGTGCCACCAGTGACCCCACAGGGGGTTGGGGCGGGGAGCTGTTTTTT
V: TRBV29-1; D: TRBD1; size: -; J: TRBJ1-5; CDR3: CSVAGGRDSDQPQHF; DNA: TGCAGCGTGGCAGGGGGCAGGGATAGCGATCAGCCCCAGCATTTT
V: TRBV3-1/TRBV3-2; D: -; size: -; J: TRBJ2-1; CDR3: CASSTGSEVHEQFF; DNA: TGTGCCAGCAGCACCGGCAGTGAGGTGCATGAGCAGTTCTTC
V: TRBV5-6; D: TRBD1; size: few; J: TRBJ2-7; CDR3: CASSAEQGLAVWQYF; DNA: TGTGCCAGCAGCGCGGAACAGGGGCTAGCTGTTTGGCAGTACTTC
V: TRBV30; D: -; size: -; J: TRBJ1-4; CDR3: CAWSAQTNEKLFF; DNA: TGTGCCTGGAGTGCACAAACTAATGAAAAACTGTTTTTT
V: TRBV30; D: -; size: -; J: TRBJ1-6; CDR3: CAWSSTGYNSPLHF; DNA: TGTGCCTGGAGTAGTACAGGGTATAATTCACCCCTCCACTTT
V: TRBV7-6; D: -; size: -; J: TRBJ1-5; CDR3: CASSLSGNSNQPQHF; DNA: TGTGCCAGCAGCTTATCAGGGAATAGCAATCAGCCCCAGCATTTT
V: TRBV4-1; D: TRBD1; size: -; J: TRBJ1-5; CDR3: CASSQDFGTGRRQPQHF; DNA: TGCGCCAGCAGCCAAGATTTTGGGACAGGGCGGCGGCAGCCCCAGCATTTT
V: TRBV27; D: -; size: -; J: TRBJ1-2; CDR3: CASSSRDFGYTF; DNA: TGTGCCAGCAGTTCCAGGGATTTTGGCTACACCTTC
V: TRBV5-1; D: -; size: -; J: TRBJ1-1; CDR3: CASSLVTGNTMNTEAFF; DNA: TGCGCCAGCAGCTTGGTTACAGGGAACACGATGAACACTGAAGCTTTCTTT
V: TRBV6-4; D: -; size: -; J: TRBJ1-2; CDR3: CASSDGNRQTAGYTF; DNA: TGTGCCAGCAGTGACGGGAACAGGCAGACGGCTGGCTACACCTTC
V: TRBV4-2; D: TRBD2; size: -; J: TRBJ2-1; CDR3: CASSLGLAGGQEQFF; DNA: TGTGCCAGCAGCCTTGGACTAGCGGGAGGTCAAGAGCAGTTCTTC
V: TRBV7-8; D: TRBD1; size: -; J: TRBJ2-3; CDR3: CASSFDRGISQYF; DNA: TGTGCCAGCAGTTTCGACAGGGGGATATCGCAGTATTTT
V: TRBV5-1; D: TRBD1; size: -; J: TRBJ2-1; CDR3: CASSGIGTGLYNEQFF; DNA: TGCGCCAGCAGTGGGATCGGGACAGGCCTTTACAATGAGCAGTTCTTC